This T cell receptor beta chain was recorded in a study of cytomegalovirus exposure and HLA in healthy donors. Primers included in the PCR were 60 Vbeta and 13 Jbeta primers. Sequenced by immunoSEQ multiplex PCR; TCRdb stores in-frame clones only, minus some. The sample contains 150,000 to 200,000 clones, roughly 79% of which appear only once. Regarding the study as a whole: An analysis that was carried out later associated 17,000 or so TCR beta sequences with HLA alleles at 0.05 false discovery rate.

On this clone: Its antigen remains unidentified.

V dropped 2 bases and J dropped 9 bases, with 5 bases sitting between them. The CDR3 covers 11 residues. The germline CDR1 and CDR2 sequences are SGHVS and FNYEAQ. Material: PBMCs. The sequence derives from a woman aged 45-65 years in good health and CMV-seropositive. This rearrangement joins TRBV7-6 to TRBJ2-1; D unresolved. The CDR3 spells CASSLSGEQFF. CDR3 DNA: TGTGCCAGCAGCTTATCGGGTGAGCAGTTCTTC. The full variable domain, its missing parts supplied by reference TRBV7-6 and TRBJ2-1, is GAGVSQSPRYKVTKRGQDVALRCDPISGHVSLYWYRQALGQGPEFLTYFNYEAQQDKSGLPNDRFSAERPEGSISTLTIQRTEQRDSAMYRCASSLSGEQFFGPGTRLTVL.